This T cell receptor beta chain was found in a study of blood T cell repertoires in COVID-19. Germline V CDR1 and CDR2: LNHDA, SQIVND (reference sequence). CDR3 length: 16 residues. V gave up 9 bases and J gave up 0 bases; unmatched junction bases: 11. Method: immunoSEQ multiplex PCR; TCRdb's copy keeps in-frame clones and lacks some. The sample shows around 120,000 clones, more than 75% of them seen only once. The specimen was peripheral blood. This receptor was taken from a woman aged 70-85 years with acute or convalescent COVID-19. The chain combines TRBV19 with TRBJ1-1; 9 bases align to TRBD1. The CDR3 is CASKSGQGYMNTEAFF. The CDR3 DNA follows: TGTGCCAGCAAATCGGGACAGGGATACATGAACACTGAAGCTTTCTTT.